Following are 20 T cell receptor beta chains from one sample sequenced in a study of T-cell reconstitution after alpha-beta-depleted transplantation in children. The library targeted TCRbeta and was prepared with unique molecular identifiers. TCRdb itself ran the PCR reads through MiXCR, one entry per CDR3 protein. The sample has approximately 79,000 distinct CDR3 sequences; over 15% are singletons. The sequencing used PBMCs, mostly from graft donor cells, collected 360 days after TCRalphabeta/CD19-depleted stem cell transplant. These receptor sequences come from a male patient aged 2-15 years who had a stem cell transplant for acute lymphoblastic leukemia, so the T cells may come from the graft donor.

This clonotype came up a few times. CDR3 region: CASSLGGRPYEQYF. CDR3 nucleotides: TGCGCCAGCAGCTTGGGCGGGAGGCCCTACGAGCAGTACTTC. The rearrangement uses TRBV5-1 and TRBJ2-7; 8 bases fit TRBD2. In germline, CDR1 is SGHRS, CDR2 YFSETQ. V gave up 0 bases and J gave up 2 bases; unmatched junction bases: 1. The CDR3 has 14 amino acids.

The chain uses TRBV10-3 and TRBJ1-2, with 8 bases aligning to TRBD1. This CDR3 contains 13 residues. Germline CDR1 is ENHRY and CDR2 is SYGVKD. With V trimmed by 6 bases and J by 5 bases, 5 bases remained unmatched. CDR3 in amino acids: CAIRGTGGYGYTF. The CDR3 DNA reads as TGTGCCATCAGGGGGACAGGAGGATATGGCTACACCTTC.

V gene TRBV12-3 or TRBV12-4 combines with J gene TRBJ2-7; no clear D. V lost 6 bases to trimming and J lost 0 bases, with 12 bases between them. This CDR3 is built from 14 residues. The CDR3 here is CASSLRWSSYEQYF. CDR3 in DNA: TGTGCCAGCAGCCTGAGGTGGAGCTCCTACGAGCAGTACTTC.

The V call is TRBV2, the J call TRBJ2-7; 7 bases line up with TRBD1. Trimming at V came to 5 bases and at J to 3 bases, leaving 10 bases not matched to a gene. The length of the CDR3 is 15 residues. CDR1 SNHLY and CDR2 FYNNEI come from the germline V gene. CDR3 in amino acids: CASSIRPGQIYEQYF. CDR3 DNA sequence: TGTGCCAGCAGTATTAGGCCGGGACAGATCTACGAGCAGTACTTC.

This chain joins TRBV6-2 or TRBV6-3 and TRBJ2-3; the D gene is possibly TRBD2 (5 bases). Germline values: CDR1 MNHEY, CDR2 SVGEGT. The CDR3 runs to 11 residues. V was trimmed by 10 bases and J by 4 bases, leaving 9 bases between them. In DNA form, the CDR3 reads TGTGCCATCACTAGTGCAGATACGCAGTATTTT. It specifies CAITSADTQYF.

This sequence joins TRBV18 and TRBJ1-2, with D possibly matching TRBD1 (5 bases). The length of the CDR3 is 14 residues. V gave up 0 bases and J gave up 3 bases, with 8 bases separating them. The germline CDR1 and CDR2 sequences are KGHSH and LQKENI. DNA of the CDR3: TGTGCCAGCTCACCACCCGTCAGGGACTATGGCTACACCTTC. It encodes CASSPPVRDYGYTF. The full variable domain, with the rest looked up from reference TRBV18 and TRBJ1-2, is NAGVMQNPRHLVRRRGQEARLRCSPMKGHSHVYWYRQLPEEGLKFMVYLQKENIIDESGMPKERFSAEFPKEGPSILRIQQVVRGDSAAYFCASSPPVRDYGYTFGSGTRLTVV.

This clonotype was seen ten or more times. The chain links TRBV11-1 to TRBJ2-2; D is perhaps TRBD2 (5 bases). The CDR3 totals 17 residues. Germline-derived CDR1 and CDR2 are SGHAT and FQDESV (reference sequence). V lost 4 bases and J lost 1, with 16 bases in between. DNA of the CDR3: TGTGCCAGCAGCTCGGAGCAAGGGAGAAGGAACACCGGGGAGCTGTTTTTT. It yields the protein CASSSEQGRRNTGELFF.

J is TRBJ2-7 and V is TRBV11-2, with 7 nucleotides matching TRBD1. Trimming removed 4 bases from V and 6 bases from J; junction bases left unmatched: 9. Germline CDR1 SGHAT, CDR2 FQNNGV. The CDR3 covers 14 residues. Here the CDR3 DNA reads TGTGCCAGCAGCTCCCGACAGGGCGTCGGCGAGCAGTACTTC. Protein product: CASSSRQGVGEQYF.

The chain recombines TRBV11-1 with TRBJ2-7, with 9 positions matching TRBD1. Losses at the gene ends were 2 bases for V and 6 bases for J; bases not matched to a gene: 20. The CDR3 covers 19 residues. In germline, CDR1 is SGHAT, CDR2 FQDESV (reference sequence). This CDR3 reads CASSLLKGTKGDRVREQYF. CDR3 bases: TGTGCCAGCAGCTTATTAAAGGGTACCAAAGGGGACAGGGTGCGCGAGCAGTACTTC.

The chain couples TRBV11-2 to TRBJ1-1; D not certain. The CDR3 loop spans 11 amino acids. CDR1 and CDR2 (germline): SGHAT, FQNNGV. Trimming shortened V by 1 base and J by 5 bases, and 2 bases separated the two germline ends. CDR3 DNA sequence: TGTGCCAGCAGCTTAGTGACTGAAGCTTTCTTT. It translates to CASSLVTEAFF.

The V gene is TRBV12-3 or TRBV12-4, the J gene TRBJ2-1; TRBD2 aligns across 12 bases. Trimming took 0 bases from V and 4 from J; bases not matched to a gene: 1. The CDR3 consists of 16 residues. CDR3 loop: CASSLAGLAGYNEQFF. The CDR3 nucleotides read TGTGCCAGCAGTTTAGCGGGACTAGCGGGTTACAATGAGCAGTTCTTC.

This clonotype showed up just a few times. J is TRBJ2-7 and V is TRBV30, with 8 bases lining up with TRBD1. With V trimmed by 4 bases and J by 5 bases, 4 bases remained unmatched. Germline assignment: CDR1 GTSNPN and CDR2 SVGIG (reference sequence). The CDR3 runs 12 residues. The CDR3: CAWTGGQDEQYF. The CDR3 nucleotides read TGTGCCTGGACAGGGGGCCAGGACGAGCAGTACTTC.

This clonotype came up many times. The chain recombines TRBV29-1 with TRBJ2-3; D uncertain. CDR1 SQVTM and CDR2 ANQGSEA come from the germline V gene. The CDR3 has 11 amino acids. V lost 6 bases and J 1 base, leaving 5 bases between the germline ends. As DNA, the CDR3 is TGCAGCGTGGCCGGCACAGATACGCAGTATTTT. Its protein product is CSVAGTDTQYF.

The CDR3 reads CASSSRSSGANVLTF. The CDR3 nucleotides are TGTGCCAGCAGTTCACGCAGCTCTGGGGCCAACGTCCTGACTTTC. V is TRBV12-3 or TRBV12-4 and J is TRBJ2-6, with D unclear. Deletions cut 4 bases from V and 0 bases from J, with 7 bases between. The CDR3 length is 15 residues.

This clonotype has more than one count but fewer than ten. The chain uses TRBV20-1 and TRBJ2-3, with 8 nucleotides matching TRBD2. Germline V gene data show CDR1 as DFQATT and CDR2 as SNEGSKA (reference sequence). This CDR3 contains 15 residues. The J segment lost 4 bases and the V segment lost 0 bases, leaving 6 bases of the junction unmatched. CDR3 sequence: CSARDGISGADTQYF. The CDR3 DNA sequence: TGCAGTGCTAGAGATGGTATTAGCGGGGCAGATACGCAGTATTTT.

This clonotype was seen at least ten times. The genes are TRBV11-2 and TRBJ2-5; 9 positions match TRBD1. The J segment lost 5 bases and the V segment lost 5 bases, leaving 9 bases of the junction unmatched. The germline V gene encodes CDR1 SGHAT and CDR2 FQNNGV. The CDR3 is made up of 15 amino acids. The CDR3 sequence is CASSVGQGLAETQYF. The CDR3 nucleotides read TGTGCCAGCAGCGTGGGACAGGGATTGGCGGAGACCCAGTACTTC.

The CDR3, as DNA: TGTGCCAGCAGTGAAGGACTAGCGGGATGGGATTACGAGCAGTACTTC. It encodes CASSEGLAGWDYEQYF. The V gene is TRBV2, the J gene TRBJ2-7; 11 bases align to TRBD2. Germline assignment: CDR1 SNHLY and CDR2 FYNNEI. The CDR3 loop spans 16 amino acids. The junction had 6 bases not matched to a gene; V was cut back by 1 base and J by 4 bases.

The chain couples TRBV6-6 to TRBJ2-1; 9 bases line up with TRBD2. With V trimmed by 6 bases and J by 5 bases, 2 bases remained unmatched. CDR3 length equals 13 residues. CDR1 is MNHNY and CDR2 is SVGAGI in the germline V gene (reference sequence). In DNA form, the CDR3 reads TGTGCCAGCAGAATAGCGGGGGACAATGAGCAGTTCTTC. Residues: CASRIAGDNEQFF.

V gene TRBV6-1 combines with J gene TRBJ2-2; D is undetermined. V dropped 4 bases and J dropped 1 base, with 4 bases sitting between them. The CDR3 runs to 13 residues. CDR1 and CDR2 (germline): MNHNS, SASEGT. This CDR3 reads CASSGVNTGELFF. Written as DNA, the CDR3 is TGTGCCAGCAGTGGGGTGAACACCGGGGAGCTGTTTTTT.

The V gene is TRBV5-6, the J gene TRBJ2-1, with D perhaps given as TRBD1 or TRBD2 (6 bases each). CDR1 is SGHDT and CDR2 is YYEEEE in the germline V gene. Trimming removed 4 bases from V and 10 bases from J, with 18 bases in between. The CDR3 is 14 residues long. The CDR3 DNA follows: TGTGCCAGCAGCCTGGGAAGGGGGGCGTTAGAGCAGTTCTTC. Translated: CASSLGRGALEQFF.